Each of the 25 T cell receptor beta chains below was sequenced from the same sample in a study of monozygotic twins with inflammatory bowel disease (dated by TCRdb to the late 2010s). Library preparation used 5' RACE. The listed sequencing device is Illumina HiSeq 2500. One entry per CDR3 protein sequence results from the TCRdb reprocessing of the reads, with DNA left out. The sample table gives some 400,000 distinct CDR3 sequences. 2.4% of the sample comes from the top ten. The sample was blood. The receptor source for this set is a human donor with ulcerative colitis or Crohn's disease, or a healthy co-twin of an affected twin (not recorded which).

The V gene is TRBV5-1, the J gene TRBJ2-2; TCRdb picks TRBD2, but there is no DNA to check that call. This CDR3 is 16 amino acids long. The germline V gene encodes CDR1 SGHRS and CDR2 YFSETQ. This CDR3 reads CASSPLWARDTGELFF.

This chain links TRBV11-2 with TRBJ1-2; TCRdb returns TRBD1, unconfirmable since there is no DNA. This CDR3 is 15 amino acids long. Germline lookup yields CDR1 SGHAT and CDR2 FQNNGV. This chain's CDR3 is CASSLGAGGLYGYTF.

The chain links TRBV20-1 to TRBJ2-7; as DNA is missing, the TRBD1 call by TCRdb cannot be tested. Germline values: CDR1 DFQATT, CDR2 SNEGSKA (reference sequence). The length of the CDR3 is 14 residues. The CDR3 region is CSAPLDRRSYEQYF.

This chain joins TRBV7-8 and TRBJ2-2; TCRdb's D gene call, TRBD1, goes unchecked for lack of DNA. This CDR3 contains 16 residues. The germline CDR1 and CDR2 sequences are SGHVS and FQNEAQ. This CDR3 is CASSHRDRGRTGELFF.

The genes are TRBV5-1 and TRBJ2-3; as DNA is missing, the TRBD2 call by TCRdb cannot be tested. Germline V lookup: CDR1 SGHRS, CDR2 YFSETQ. The CDR3 is made up of 16 amino acids. The CDR3 reads CASSQTSGGPSDTQYF.

V and J are TRBV19 and TRBJ1-2. The germline V gene encodes CDR1 LNHDA and CDR2 SQIVND (reference sequence). The CDR3 is made up of 15 amino acids. The chain's CDR3 is CASSISPARDYGYTF.

The chain recombines TRBV7-9 with TRBJ2-7; the D gene TCRdb calls, TRBD1, cannot be checked with no DNA. CDR3 length equals 15 residues. From germline, CDR1 is SEHNR and CDR2 FQNEAQ (reference sequence). The CDR3 sequence is CASSFAGDPRDEQYF.

The CDR3 region is CASSRRLAENNEQFF. The chain links TRBV4-2 to TRBJ2-1; the D call from TCRdb, TRBD2, cannot be confirmed without DNA. This CDR3 is built from 15 residues. Germline CDR1 and CDR2: LGHNA and YNFKEQ.

The J gene is TRBJ1-1, the V gene TRBV3-1. From germline, CDR1 is LGHDT and CDR2 YNNKEL (reference sequence). This CDR3 contains 17 residues. The CDR3 reads CASSQSWSARMNTEAFF.

The CDR3 region is CASSLGQPWENSPLHF. This chain connects TRBV12-3 or TRBV12-4 to TRBJ1-6; TCRdb's D call of TRBD1 is untestable without DNA. This CDR3 has 16 amino acids.

This chain uses TRBV19 with TRBJ2-1; TCRdb outputs TRBD2, but without DNA this stays unchecked. From germline, CDR1 is LNHDA and CDR2 SQIVND (reference sequence). The CDR3 covers 18 residues. CDR3 residues: CASSILTSGISSYNEQFF.

This sequence joins TRBV29-1 and TRBJ2-1; as DNA is missing, the TRBD1 call by TCRdb cannot be tested. This CDR3 contains 12 residues. The germline CDR1 and CDR2 sequences are SQVTM and ANQGSEA. The CDR3 loop is CSARQGGNEQFF.

The chain employs TRBV5-1 and TRBJ1-4. The CDR3 loop spans 14 amino acids. Germline CDR1 is SGHRS and CDR2 is YFSETQ. CDR3: CASSLEQTNEKLFF.

The chain couples TRBV30 to TRBJ1-1. CDR1 GTSNPN and CDR2 SVGIG come from the germline V gene (reference sequence). CDR3 length: 14 residues. Here the CDR3 reads CAWRGQVLNTEAFF.

This chain connects TRBV5-1 to TRBJ1-1; the D gene TCRdb calls, TRBD1, cannot be checked with no DNA. Germline CDR1 SGHRS, CDR2 YFSETQ. CDR3 size: 15 residues. The chain's CDR3 is CASSLARGMNTEAFF.

The chain carries TRBV7-2 and TRBJ1-4; absent DNA, TCRdb's TRBD1 call cannot be checked. From germline, CDR1 is SGHTA and CDR2 FQGNSA. The CDR3 covers 15 residues. The CDR3 region is CASSLGGQQGGKLFF.

J is TRBJ2-6 and V is TRBV6-5. CDR3 length equals 17 residues. Germline V lookup: CDR1 MNHEY, CDR2 SVGAGI. CDR3 residues: CASSYNGRNSGANVLTF.

The chain couples TRBV7-2 to TRBJ2-3; TCRdb calls TRBD2, which cannot be checked without DNA. This CDR3 has 16 amino acids. Germline loops: CDR1 SGHTA, CDR2 FQGNSA. The CDR3: CASSLRLAGGPSPQYF. Full variable domain (rest looked up from reference TRBV7-2 and TRBJ2-3): GAGVSQSPSNKVTEKGKDVELRCDPISGHTALYWYRQSLGQGLEFLIYFQGNSAPDKSGLPSDRFSAERTGGSVSTLTIQRTQQEDSAVYLCASSLRLAGGPSPQYFGPGTRLTVL.

V is TRBV7-6 and J is TRBJ1-1; the TCRdb D gene call, TRBD1, has no DNA to confirm it. CDR1 is SGHVS and CDR2 is FNYEAQ in the germline V gene. The CDR3 is 17 residues long. CDR3 in amino acids: CASSPVPGQGWSTEAFF.

CDR3 sequence: CASSLGPLRGDGELFF. The chain joins TRBV11-2 to TRBJ2-2; TCRdb designates TRBD1, a call that cannot be tested without DNA. Per germline, CDR1 SGHAT and CDR2 FQNNGV. The CDR3 has 16 residues.

The genes are TRBV12-3 or TRBV12-4 and TRBJ2-1. The CDR3 runs to 15 residues. The CDR3 region is CASSLYRNSYNEQFF.

The chain links TRBV18 to TRBJ2-7. The CDR3 totals 13 residues. CDR1 is KGHSH and CDR2 is LQKENI in the germline V gene. Here the CDR3 reads CASSPQDPYEQYF.

This chain connects TRBV2 to TRBJ1-5; as DNA is missing, the TRBD1 call by TCRdb cannot be tested. Germline V gene sequence: CDR1 SNHLY, CDR2 FYNNEI. The CDR3 is 14 residues long. The CDR3 spells CASSPQGAHQPQHF.

The J gene is TRBJ2-7, the V gene TRBV7-2; TCRdb selects TRBD1, and the lack of DNA leaves this call unchecked. The germline CDR1 and CDR2 sequences are SGHTA and FQGNSA. The CDR3 extends over 14 amino acids. CDR3 sequence: CASSLTAGQGEQYF.

The chain links TRBV4-2 to TRBJ2-1; without DNA, the TCRdb call of TRBD1 cannot be checked. Germline CDR1 is LGHNA and CDR2 is YNFKEQ. CDR3 length: 15 amino acids. The CDR3 sequence: CASSQGGITYNEQFF.